The T cell receptor beta chain under discussion was sequenced for a study of T cell responses to AZD1222 COVID-19 vaccine. The germline V gene has CDR1 MDHEN and CDR2 SYDVKM. The CDR3 totals 18 residues. V lost 6 bases, J lost 3 bases, and 24 bases lay in between. Sequencing was performed with immunoSEQ multiplex PCR; in TCRdb, only in-frame clones are kept and a portion is missing. The sample lists roughly 190,000 clones; just over 90% were seen once. J is TRBJ1-5 and V is TRBV28; no firm D call. The receptor was derived from an adult who received the MenACWY meningococcal vaccine as a control. Sample: peripheral blood, taken 28 days after the second dose of the MenACWY control vaccine. The CDR3 loop is CASSRPVGSSWDNQPQHF. DNA for the CDR3: TGTGCCAGCAGCCGCCCGGTCGGCTCCTCATGGGACAATCAGCCCCAGCATTTT.